A single T cell receptor (beta chain) is shown here with its context. This sample was included in a study of type 1 and type 2 diabetes patients. Overall study context: CD4+ or CD8+ T cells were positively selected from PBMCs with microbeads.

Genomic DNA was the PCR template. Amplification of the beta chain CDR3 used 30 forward and 13 reverse multiplex primers. TCRdb reanalysed the multiplex PCR reads using MiXCR and keeps one entry per CDR3 protein. The data hold fewer than 300,000 distinct CDR3 sequences, with around 47% observed a single time. Other autoimmune diseases and infections within the past four weeks excluded donors. The CDR3 totals 18 residues. From germline, CDR1 is MDHEN and CDR2 SYDVKM. The V segment lost 4 bases and the J segment 3 bases; nucleotides outside the gene matches: 16. The sequencing sample was made of peripheral blood mononuclear cells (PBMCs). The chain carries TRBV28 and TRBJ2-7, with 9 bases lining up with TRBD1. The origin of this receptor is a man between 18 and 35 years old with type 2 diabetes. The CDR3 here is CASSSPRQRTGEYYEQYF. CDR3 nucleotides: TGTGCCAGCAGTTCCCCTCGACAGCGGACAGGGGAATACTACGAGCAGTACTTC.